Reported below is one T cell receptor beta chain. Its antigen is currently unknown. Other DNA sequences of this sample code for an identical CDR3. The CDR3 has 14 amino acids. V was shortened by 5 bases and J by 2 bases, with 12 bases between the two germline ends. Germline CDR1 reads SGHTA; CDR2 reads FQGNSA. This record comes from a study of lymphopenia after photon versus proton radiotherapy. Study results and caveats: Under photons, naive T cells and diversity fell while effector/memory populations rose. Larger post-nadir TCR diversity loss correlated inversely with survival in deceased patients. After lymphocyte nadir, photon-treated repertoires showed oligoclonal expansion, especially CD8+ Temra.

The protocol was immunoSEQ multiplex PCR, while the TCRdb copy is restricted to in-frame clones and leaves out a portion. This sample has 150,000 to 200,000 clones; approximately 91% occur once, and the top ten carry about 4.4%. The sequence was obtained from a man between 45 and 60 years old with gastric cancer. The source material was peripheral blood, sampled from a patient treated with photon-based radiotherapy. V is TRBV7-2 and J is TRBJ1-2; D may be TRBD1 (6 bases). CDR3 nucleotides: TGTGCCAGCAGCCCCGGACAGTCGAACTATGGCTACACCTTC. This translates into CASSPGQSNYGYTF. The complete variable domain, with remaining parts taken from reference TRBV7-2 and TRBJ1-2, reads GAGVSQSPSNKVTEKGKDVELRCDPISGHTALYWYRQSLGQGLEFLIYFQGNSAPDKSGLPSDRFSAERTGGSVSTLTIQRTQQEDSAVYLCASSPGQSNYGYTFGSGTRLTVV.